The clone carrying this TCR beta chain was recorded many times. This entry is derived from a study of T cells in Graves' hyperthyroidism and ophthalmopathy. The CDR3 consists of 13 residues. V was clipped by 8 bases and J by 8 bases; unmatched bases: 12. Germline lookup yields CDR1 DFQATT and CDR2 SNEGSKA (reference sequence). TCR beta CDR3 region amplification was performed from RNA transcripts. Initially, a first-round RT-PCR of the TCR CDR3 employed the HTBI primer set. MiXCR, run by TCRdb on the multiplex PCR reads, gives a single entry per CDR3 protein. The sample includes 300,000 to 450,000 distinct CDR3 sequences, less than 15% of them seen just once.

The V call is TRBV20-1, the J call TRBJ1-2, with 9 bases aligning to TRBD1. The clonotype comes from a woman younger than 35 with Graves' hyperthyroidism. Specimen: blood. CDR3 coding DNA: TGCAGTAGCCGGGACAGGGCCAAAGACGGCTACACCTTC. Its protein product is CSSRDRAKDGYTF.